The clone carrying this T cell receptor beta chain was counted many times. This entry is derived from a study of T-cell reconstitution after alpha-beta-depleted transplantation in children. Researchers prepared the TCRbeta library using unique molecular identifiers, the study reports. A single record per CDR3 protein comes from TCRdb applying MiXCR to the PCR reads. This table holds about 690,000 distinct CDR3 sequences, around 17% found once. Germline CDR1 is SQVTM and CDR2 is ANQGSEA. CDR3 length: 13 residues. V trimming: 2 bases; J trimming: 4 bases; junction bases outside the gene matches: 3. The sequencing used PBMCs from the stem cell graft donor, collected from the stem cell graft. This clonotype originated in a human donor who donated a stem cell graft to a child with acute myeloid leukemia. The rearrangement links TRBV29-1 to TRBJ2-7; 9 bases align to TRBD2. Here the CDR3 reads CSVEKSGGYEQYF. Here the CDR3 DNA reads TGCAGCGTTGAAAAAAGCGGGGGGTACGAGCAGTACTTC.